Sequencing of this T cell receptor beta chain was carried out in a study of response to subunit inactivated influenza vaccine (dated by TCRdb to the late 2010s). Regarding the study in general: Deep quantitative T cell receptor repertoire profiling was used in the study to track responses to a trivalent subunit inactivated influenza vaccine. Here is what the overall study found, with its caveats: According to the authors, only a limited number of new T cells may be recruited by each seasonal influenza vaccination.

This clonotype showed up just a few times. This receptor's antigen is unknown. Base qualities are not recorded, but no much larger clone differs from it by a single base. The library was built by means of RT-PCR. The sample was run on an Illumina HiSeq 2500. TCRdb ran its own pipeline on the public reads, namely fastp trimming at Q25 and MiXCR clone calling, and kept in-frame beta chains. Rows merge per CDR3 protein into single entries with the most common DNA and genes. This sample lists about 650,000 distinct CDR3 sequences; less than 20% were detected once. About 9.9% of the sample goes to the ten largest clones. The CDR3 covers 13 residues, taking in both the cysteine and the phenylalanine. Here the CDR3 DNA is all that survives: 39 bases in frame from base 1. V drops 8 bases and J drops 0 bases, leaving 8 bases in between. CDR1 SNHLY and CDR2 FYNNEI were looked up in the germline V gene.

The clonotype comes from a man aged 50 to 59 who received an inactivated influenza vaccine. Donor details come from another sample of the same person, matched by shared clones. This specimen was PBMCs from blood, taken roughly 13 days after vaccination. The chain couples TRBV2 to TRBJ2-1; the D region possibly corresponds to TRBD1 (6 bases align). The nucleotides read TGTGCCAGCGTACAGGGCTCCTACAATGAGCAGTTCTTC. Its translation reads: CASVQGSYNEQFF.